This entry lists 9 T cell receptor beta chains sequenced from one sample in a study of CD8 T cells in ankylosing spondylitis. TCRdb passed the 5' RACE reads through MiXCR, listing each CDR3 protein once. This table holds approximately 290,000 distinct CDR3 sequences, roughly 20% found once. Source material: blood, either unsorted or a sorted T cell fraction (not recorded which). These receptor sequences come from a female donor with ankylosing spondylitis or in good health (not recorded which).

The rearrangement joins TRBV5-6 to TRBJ2-3; the D gene is possibly TRBD2 (5 bases). Between the trimmed V and J ends, which lost 7 bases and 0 bases, there was a span of 18 bases. Germline loops: CDR1 SGHDT, CDR2 YYEEEE. The CDR3 is 16 residues long. The CDR3 protein is CASGPLASTSTDTQYF. DNA for the CDR3: TGTGCCAGCGGGCCCCTCGCTAGCACTAGCACAGATACGCAGTATTTT.

In this sample, this clonotype turned up a few times. This chain uses TRBV29-1 with TRBJ1-1, with TRBD1 identical over 7 bases. CDR3 length: 13 amino acids. V shed 4 bases and J 3 bases; nucleotides not matched to a gene: 5. Germline CDR1 SQVTM, CDR2 ANQGSEA. DNA for the CDR3: TGCAGCGTTGGACAGGGCGCGGACACTGAAGCTTTCTTT. Residues: CSVGQGADTEAFF.

This clonotype came up many times. The CDR3 spells CASRPSATPYNEQFF. CDR3 sequence (DNA): TGTGCCAGCAGACCCTCAGCGACACCTTACAATGAGCAGTTCTTC. V and J are TRBV6-5 and TRBJ2-1; D gene unclear. From germline, CDR1 is MNHEY and CDR2 SVGAGI. The CDR3 is 15 residues long. Trimming pared 6 bases from V and 4 bases from J, leaving 16 bases between.

Only a few counts were recorded for this clonotype. The gene calls are TRBV7-9 and TRBJ1-2; D remains unclear. The ends were cut back, 5 bases at V and 4 bases at J, with 11 bases in the middle. CDR1 and CDR2 from the germline V gene are SEHNR and FQNEAQ (reference sequence). The CDR3 contains 13 residues. The CDR3 DNA reads TGTGCCAGCAGCCTCCTTGGCGGCTATGGCTACACCTTC. Translating it yields CASSLLGGYGYTF.

This clonotype came up many times. CDR3 nucleotides: TGTGCCAGCAGTTTAGCCCGGGGCTCCTACAATGAGCAGTTCTTC. Translation: CASSLARGSYNEQFF. V usage is TRBV12-3 or TRBV12-4 and J usage is TRBJ2-1; a weak D match, TRBD2 (5 bases). V dropped 0 bases and J dropped 0 bases, with 6 bases sitting between them. This CDR3 spans 15 amino acids.

This clonotype came up a few times. This sequence joins TRBV14 and TRBJ1-3; TRBD1 matches at 7 bases. Germline lookup yields CDR1 SGHDN and CDR2 FVKESK. CDR3 length: 17 residues. V shed 2 bases and J 2 bases; nucleotides not matched to a gene: 9. The CDR3 nucleotides are TGTGCCAGCAGCCAAAGAGGCGGCCAGGGGGCTGGAAACACCATATATTTT. Translation: CASSQRGGQGAGNTIYF.

This clonotype has a count of ten or more. This sequence joins TRBV10-3 and TRBJ2-7; 7 bases agree with TRBD2. The CDR3 sequence is 14 residues long. V was pared by 4 bases and J by 1 base, with 4 bases of the junction left unmatched. Germline CDR1 reads ENHRY; CDR2 reads SYGVKD. This chain's CDR3 is CAISGGLESYEQYF. The CDR3 DNA reads as TGTGCCATCAGTGGAGGACTAGAATCCTACGAGCAGTACTTC.

The rearrangement links TRBV12-3 or TRBV12-4 to TRBJ1-6; 7 nucleotides match TRBD1. The CDR3 loop spans 14 amino acids. V dropped 6 bases and J dropped 9; count of bases not matched to a gene: 8. The CDR3 region has the DNA TGTGCCAGCAGGCTAACAGGGGAGGGTTCACCCCTCCACTTT. This encodes CASRLTGEGSPLHF.

V usage is TRBV7-2 and J usage is TRBJ2-2; D is possibly TRBD1 (7 bases). V was shortened by 5 bases and J by 9 bases, with 16 bases between the two germline ends. The length of the CDR3 is 14 residues. The germline CDR1 and CDR2 sequences are SGHTA and FQGNSA. This CDR3 is CASSLEGARRELFF. Written as DNA, the CDR3 is TGTGCCAGCAGCCTGGAGGGGGCGCGTCGGGAGCTGTTTTTT.